Below are 9 T cell receptor beta chains sequenced from a single sample in a study of T-cell reconstitution after alpha-beta-depleted transplantation in children. Unique molecular identifiers were incorporated during preparation of the TCRbeta library. One entry per CDR3 protein, called by TCRdb with MiXCR from the PCR reads. The repertoire includes around 300,000 distinct CDR3 sequences, around a tenth of them detected once, and around 7.6% sits in the top ten. The material was PBMCs, obtained before TCRalphabeta/CD19-depleted stem cell transplant. These TCRs come from a boy under two years old with acute myeloid leukemia, due to receive a stem cell transplant.

This clonotype has ten or more counts. The CDR3 bases are TGTGCCAGCAGTTTAGGGACAGTTTTTACTGAAGCTTTCTTT. It specifies CASSLGTVFTEAFF. This chain joins TRBV12-3 or TRBV12-4 and TRBJ1-1, with a weak D call TRBD1 (6 bases). The V and J ends lost 1 base and 5 bases respectively, with 11 bases between them. The CDR3 has 14 residues.

The chain combines TRBV7-2 with TRBJ2-1, with 8 bases matching TRBD2. Per the germline V gene, CDR1 is SGHTA and CDR2 is FQGNSA. With 9 bases clipped from V and 9 bases from J, the junction kept 7 bases outside the gene matches. This CDR3 is 12 amino acids long. In DNA, the CDR3 is TGTGCCAGAAGCAATAGCGGGGTTGAGCAGTTCTTC. Encoded protein: CARSNSGVEQFF.

This clonotype appeared a few times. V is TRBV29-1 and J is TRBJ2-6; TRBD1 aligns across 9 bases. The trim removed 6 bases at V and 0 bases at J, leaving 9 bases unmatched. This CDR3 spans 17 amino acids. The germline gives CDR1 SQVTM, CDR2 ANQGSEA. The CDR3 region is CSVRGTGGFSGANVLTF. The CDR3 coding sequence is TGCAGCGTGAGAGGTACAGGGGGCTTCTCTGGGGCCAACGTCCTGACTTTC.

Many counts were recorded for this clonotype. This chain connects TRBV29-1 to TRBJ2-2; no firm D call. Germline V lookup: CDR1 SQVTM, CDR2 ANQGSEA. The CDR3 sequence is 15 residues long. V lost 5 bases and J lost 7, with 20 bases in between. CDR3 nucleotide sequence: TGCAGCGTTCGTTATACCCCCCGAACGGGCGGGGAGCTGTTTTTT. Protein sequence: CSVRYTPRTGGELFF.

This clonotype appeared many times. This chain joins TRBV15 and TRBJ2-1; 7 bases line up with TRBD2. This CDR3 is built from 16 residues. Germline CDR1 is LNHNV and CDR2 is YYDKDF (reference sequence). J gave up 7 bases and V 0 bases, and 9 bases lay outside the gene matches. CDR3 sequence: CATSRDRSGDWNEQFF. The CDR3 DNA reads TGTGCCACCAGCAGAGATAGGAGCGGGGACTGGAATGAGCAGTTCTTC.

V and J are TRBV6-2 or TRBV6-3 and TRBJ1-1, with D possibly matching TRBD1 (6 bases). The CDR3 runs 14 residues. Looked up from germline, CDR1 is MNHEY and CDR2 is SVGEGT. Trimming left V 8 bases short and J 0 bases short, with 13 bases between. In DNA, the CDR3 is TGTGCCAGCGAGCATCACAGGGTGAACACTGAAGCTTTCTTT. This codes for CASEHHRVNTEAFF.

V usage is TRBV28 and J usage is TRBJ1-6, with D perhaps matching TRBD1 (5 bases). V was clipped by 4 bases and J by 6 bases, with 16 bases between them. Germline CDR1 is MDHEN and CDR2 is SYDVKM. The CDR3 is 16 amino acids. Here the CDR3 reads CASSSLKTALNSPLHF. As DNA, the CDR3 is TGTGCCAGCAGTTCTCTTAAGACAGCACTTAATTCACCCCTCCACTTT.

This clonotype was picked up many times. This chain links TRBV20-1 with TRBJ2-5, with unresolved D. Germline assignment: CDR1 DFQATT and CDR2 SNEGSKA (reference sequence). The CDR3 loop spans 13 amino acids. V lost 3 bases and J 4 bases, leaving 12 bases between the germline ends. CDR3 in DNA: TGCAGTGCTAGCCCCAGCGCGATAGAGACCCAGTACTTC. Residues: CSASPSAIETQYF.

This clonotype was detected ten times or more. This chain joins TRBV10-3 and TRBJ2-7; a weak D match, TRBD2 (6 bases). The CDR3 runs to 18 residues. Germline V gives CDR1 ENHRY, CDR2 SYGVKD. Trimming took 4 bases from V and 3 from J, leaving 25 bases between them. The CDR3 protein is CAISGTWEALNPLYEQYF. CDR3 coding DNA: TGTGCCATCAGTGGCACCTGGGAGGCCCTTAACCCCCTCTACGAGCAGTACTTC.